The rows below give T cell receptor beta chains drawn from one sample of a study of T cell responses to AZD1222 COVID-19 vaccine. Profiled with immunoSEQ multiplex PCR; TCRdb holds only in-frame clones, not every one. The table shows about 110,000 clones, with around 89% occurring only once. Sequenced material: peripheral blood, taken on day 0 of AZD1222 vaccination. The receptors come from an adult in good health. The CDR3 runs from the conserved cysteine through the conserved F or W. A D gene is named only where the DNA matches it firmly. Size values are once, few and many counts, or a class for expanded clones, and some rows have none.

>TRBJ1-1|NA|TRBV5-4|NA
TGTGCCAGCAGCTTGGCAGTAAGCATGAACACTGAAGCTTTCTTT
CASSLAVSMNTEAFF
>TRBJ1-6|NA|TRBV27|NA
TGTGCCAGCAGTTCAATTGTGAATTCACCCCTCCACTTT
CASSSIVNSPLHF
>TRBJ2-7|NA|TRBV18|NA
TGTGCCAGCTCCCGGGCGGGGAACTACGAGCAGTACTTC
CASSRAGNYEQYF
>TRBJ1-2|NA|TRBV19|NA
TGTGCCAGTAGTTTCGGCTTAGACTATGGCTACACCTTC
CASSFGLDYGYTF
>TRBJ1-6|TRBD1|TRBV4-1|few
TGCGCCAGCAGCCAAGGACAGGGCTCCTATAATTCACCCCTCCACTTT
CASSQGQGSYNSPLHF
>TRBJ2-5|TRBD2|TRBV7-2|NA
TGTGCCAGCAGCGCCGGACTAGCGGAAGAGACCCAGTACTTC
CASSAGLAEETQYF
>TRBJ1-2|NA|TRBV6-5|NA
TGTGCCAGCAGTTACGGGGGGGGCGGTGGCTACACCTTC
CASSYGGGGGYTF
>TRBJ2-7|NA|TRBV5-1|NA
TGCGCCAGCAGCCGCACAACCGGGACCATAGGGTACGAGCAGTACTTC
CASSRTTGTIGYEQYF
>TRBJ2-5|NA|TRBV4-1|NA
TGCGCCAGCAGCCTCGGAACATTACAAGAGACCCAGTACTTC
CASSLGTLQETQYF
>TRBJ1-2|TRBD1|TRBV28|NA
TGTGCCAGCAGCGTACCGACAGGGACATATGGCTACACCTTC
CASSVPTGTYGYTF
>TRBJ1-4|TRBD1|TRBV4-3|NA
TGCGCCAGCAGCCAAGAAGGACAGGCAAAACTGTTTTTT
CASSQEGQAKLFF
>TRBJ2-2|TRBD2|TRBV4-2|few
TGTGCCAGCAGCCCCCGGACTAGCGGGACTTCGAACACCGGGGAGCTGTTTTTT
CASSPRTSGTSNTGELFF
>TRBJ1-6|TRBD1|TRBV3-1/TRBV3-2|NA
TGTGCCAGCAGCCAGACAGGGGTCTACGATTCACCCCTCCACTTT
CASSQTGVYDSPLHF
>TRBJ2-3|NA|TRBV6-5|NA
TGTGCCAGCAGTTACGGGGGGTTTTACGCAGATACGCAGTATTTT
CASSYGGFYADTQYF
>TRBJ2-7|TRBD1|TRBV6-2/TRBV6-3|NA
TGTGCCAGCAGTAACGGACAGGTCACCTACGAGCAGTACTTC
CASSNGQVTYEQYF
>TRBJ2-5|TRBD1|TRBV24-1|NA
TGTGCCACCAGTGAGGGACAGCAAGAGACCCAGTACTTC
CATSEGQQETQYF
>TRBJ2-7|NA|TRBV23-1|NA
TGCGCCAGCAGTCAATCCCGGAGGGGGTACGACGAGCAGTACTTC
CASSQSRRGYDEQYF
>TRBJ2-7|NA|TRBV28|once
TGTGCCAGCAGTTTACAGGGTAGGTCCTACGAGCAGTACTTC
CASSLQGRSYEQYF
>TRBJ2-7|NA|TRBV19|NA
TGTGCCAGTAGGAGACAGGCGGGGTCCTACGAGCAGTACTTC
CASRRQAGSYEQYF
>TRBJ2-3|TRBD2|TRBV4-3|NA
TGCGCCAGCAGCCAAGGCGGGGGGGAAGATACGCAGTATTTT
CASSQGGGEDTQYF
>TRBJ2-5|TRBD2|TRBV5-1|once
TGCGCCAGCAGCCCGGCCCCGGGCGGGGGAGACCAAGAGACCCAGTACTTC
CASSPAPGGGDQETQYF
>TRBJ1-3|NA|TRBV6-5|NA
TGTGCCAGCAGACTGCAGGGATCTGGAAACACCATATATTTT
CASRLQGSGNTIYF
>TRBJ1-2|TRBD1|TRBV7-9|NA
TGTGCCAGCAGCTTAGTGATGGGACAGGGGAACTATGGCTACACCTTC
CASSLVMGQGNYGYTF
>TRBJ1-6|NA|TRBV2|NA
TGTGCCAGCAGTGAAGAGGGGTGGAATTCACCCCTCCACTTT
CASSEEGWNSPLHF
>TRBJ1-2|NA|TRBV10-3|NA
TGTGCCATCAGTGAGGAAGGAGGGGGAAGAGGCTACACCTTC
CAISEEGGGRGYTF
>TRBJ1-1|NA|TRBV28|NA
TGTGCCAGCAGTTCAATTGTAGGGATGAACACTGAAGCTTTCTTT
CASSSIVGMNTEAFF
>TRBJ2-5|NA|TRBV4-3|NA
TGCGCCAGCAGCGGAAGGGGCTCAGAGACCCAGTACTTC
CASSGRGSETQYF
>TRBJ2-7|NA|TRBV19|NA
TGTGCCAGTAGTCCATGGCAGGTTAGCTCCTACGAGCAGTACTTC
CASSPWQVSSYEQYF
>TRBJ2-3|TRBD2|TRBV4-1|NA
TGCGCCAGCAGGCCTGGACTAGCGGGGGGCCCTCATCAGACAGATACGCAGTATTTT
CASRPGLAGGPHQTDTQYF
>TRBJ1-4|TRBD1|TRBV9|NA
TGTGCCAGCAGCCCCATTGGACAGGGGGGAAAACTGTTTTTT
CASSPIGQGGKLFF
>TRBJ2-7|NA|TRBV18|once
TGTGCCAGCTCACCACAGGGTAAAGAGCAGTACTTC
CASSPQGKEQYF
>TRBJ2-1|TRBD2|TRBV6-6|NA
TGTGCCAGCAGTTACGGGGGGGGCTCCTACAATGAGCAGTTCTTC
CASSYGGGSYNEQFF
>TRBJ1-6|NA|TRBV19|NA
TGTGCCAGTAACCGGCAGGGGTTGAATTCACCCCTCCACTTT
CASNRQGLNSPLHF
>TRBJ1-6|NA|TRBV28|NA
TGTGCCAGCAGTTCGCCCTCGTTACAGGCTACCTCCTATAATTCACCCCTCCACTTT
CASSSPSLQATSYNSPLHF
>TRBJ1-1|NA|TRBV18|once
TGTGCCAGCTCATCCGCAATGAACACTGAAGCTTTCTTT
CASSSAMNTEAFF
>TRBJ2-3|TRBD2|TRBV7-3|NA
TGTGCCAGCAGCTCCCGACTAGCGGGGGCCTCTGGGCCGCAGTATTTT
CASSSRLAGASGPQYF
>TRBJ1-4|NA|TRBV18|NA
TGTGCCAGCTCACGATCGGGAACCATCGGCGAAAAACTGTTTTTT
CASSRSGTIGEKLFF
>TRBJ2-1|TRBD2|TRBV5-1|NA
TGCGCCAGCTCTAGCGGGGGGGACTCCTACAATGAGCAGTTCTTC
CASSSGGDSYNEQFF
>TRBJ2-3|NA|TRBV7-8|NA
TGTGCCAGCAGCCCCGGGACTTACACAGATACGCAGTATTTT
CASSPGTYTDTQYF
>TRBJ2-3|TRBD2|TRBV28|NA
TGTGCCAGCAGTACAGCGGGGCCAACAGATACGCAGTATTTT
CASSTAGPTDTQYF
>TRBJ2-5|NA|TRBV3-1/TRBV3-2|once
TGTGCCAGCAGCCAGCTTTCAGTCAAAGAGACCCAGTACTTC
CASSQLSVKETQYF
>TRBJ1-4|NA|TRBV7-2|NA
TGTGCCAGCAGCTTAGATACGGAAGAGAGAAAACTGTTTTTT
CASSLDTEERKLFF
>TRBJ2-2|NA|TRBV3-1/TRBV3-2|few
TGTGCCAGCAGCCAAGACCCCAGGGATGCCACGAACACCGGGGAGCTGTTTTTT
CASSQDPRDATNTGELFF
>TRBJ2-1|TRBD2|TRBV27|once
TGTGCCAGCACCTCTAGCGGGGGGCCGAACAATGAGCAGTTCTTC
CASTSSGGPNNEQFF
>TRBJ1-6|NA|TRBV6-5|NA
TGTGCCAGCAGTTACTCAAAGGGAATCGGAAATTCACCCCTCCACTTT
CASSYSKGIGNSPLHF